This TCR beta chain was profiled in a study of blood T cells in healthy people across ages. Note on this clonotype: The junction departs from the called germline gene at one end, perhaps through a read error.

A second about 6 to 12 cycle PCR used barcoded and J-beta primers. Every molecule of cDNA carried a tag from a template-switch adaptor with 12 random nucleotides. TCRdb used MiXCR to reprocess the 5' RACE reads, holding one entry per CDR3 protein. The sample contains about 590,000 distinct CDR3 sequences, 25% to 35% of which appear only once. Donors each provided 7.5 to 10 milliliters of peripheral blood. A minimum of 6 micrograms of total RNA was extracted per sample. Per germline, CDR1 MNHNS and CDR2 SASEGT. This CDR3 is 11 amino acids long. This rearrangement joins TRBV6-1 to TRBJ2-3; no clear D gene. Sequencing was carried out using blood. This receptor was obtained from a woman of 80 years or more in good health. The CDR3: CASSRSDAQYF. In DNA form, the CDR3 reads TGTGCCAGCAGTCGATCAGATGCGCAGTATTTT.